The 5 T cell receptor beta chains below come from one sample, sequenced in a study of T cell repertoires in cytomegalovirus infection. No antigens are known for them. TCRdb re-derived calls from the reads in MiXCR, one entry per CDR3 protein. The table shows tens of thousands of distinct CDR3 sequences, with 20% to 25% occurring only once. Sample: CD8+ T cells from cultured PBMCs, taken from culture after CMV antigen stimulation. Receptors originate from a human donor in good health (CMV status not recorded). Some clones in this sample may be carry-over from other donors' samples.

V and J are TRBV6-1 and TRBJ1-3; the D is unclear. This CDR3 is built from 13 residues. CDR1 is MNHNS and CDR2 is SASEGT in the germline V gene. V lost 6 bases and J lost 3, with 9 bases in between. In nucleotides, the CDR3 is TGTGCCAGCAGGCCCAGAAATGGAAACACCATATATTTT. It specifies CASRPRNGNTIYF.

This clonotype was found a few times. This rearrangement joins TRBV11-2 to TRBJ2-1; D gene unclear. The germline V gene encodes CDR1 SGHAT and CDR2 FQNNGV. The CDR3 has 14 amino acids. V was cut by 5 bases and J by 5 bases, with 13 bases left in between. CDR3 loop: CASSLPTSNNEQFF. The CDR3 DNA reads as TGTGCCAGCAGCCTCCCGACAAGCAACAATGAGCAGTTCTTC.

The chain recombines TRBV7-6 with TRBJ2-2; D unclear. The CDR3 covers 12 residues. V was trimmed by 8 bases and J by 8 bases, leaving 12 bases between them. Germline CDR1 SGHVS, CDR2 FNYEAQ. CDR3 residues: CASVSTEGELFF. CDR3 nucleotide sequence: TGTGCCAGCGTGAGCACGGAGGGGGAGCTGTTTTTT. The entire variable domain, with the rest obtained from reference TRBV7-6 and TRBJ2-2, is as follows: GAGVSQSPRYKVTKRGQDVALRCDPISGHVSLYWYRQALGQGPEFLTYFNYEAQQDKSGLPNDRFSAERPEGSISTLTIQRTEQRDSAMYRCASVSTEGELFFGEGSRLTVL.

The chain combines TRBV6-8 with TRBJ2-7, with 7 nucleotides matching TRBD2. CDR1 is MNHGY and CDR2 is SAAAGT in the germline V gene. V gave up 6 bases and J gave up 1 base; unmatched junction bases: 0. The length of the CDR3 is 12 residues. The CDR3 sequence is CASRAGSYEQYF. The CDR3, as DNA: TGTGCCAGCAGAGCGGGATCCTACGAGCAGTACTTC.

This chain uses TRBV5-4 with TRBJ1-1; TRBD1 might be the D (5 bases). V dropped 5 bases and J dropped 0 bases, with 14 bases sitting between them. The germline CDR1 and CDR2 sequences are SGHNT and YYREEE (reference sequence). The CDR3 extends over 15 amino acids. The CDR3 region is CASSTEWGVNTEAFF. DNA of the CDR3: TGTGCCAGCAGTACCGAATGGGGGGTGAACACTGAAGCTTTCTTT.